This T cell receptor (beta chain) was recovered during a study of cytomegalovirus exposure and HLA in healthy donors. General observations from the study: Some highly shared sequence variants likely arose as a pipeline artifact. The study labeled fewer than 200 TCR beta chains cytomegalovirus-associated.

This clone appeared a single time. The antigen is undetermined. A multiplex PCR was run with 60 Vbeta primers and 13 Jbeta primers. Assay: immunoSEQ multiplex PCR; the TCRdb copy retains only in-frame clones and omits some. The sample shows about 190,000 clones, almost 75% of them seen only once. This CDR3 is 17 amino acids long. The J segment lost 1 base and the V segment lost 1 base, leaving 6 bases of the junction unmatched. Germline V gene lookup returns CDR1 LGHNA and CDR2 YNFKEQ. The receptor comes from a woman in her twenties or thirties in good health and CMV-seropositive. The rearrangement joins TRBV4-2 to TRBJ2-1; 8 positions match TRBD2. Sequencing was done on a sample of PBMCs. CDR3 coding DNA: TGTGCCAGCAGCCAAGTATCGGCGGGAGGTTCCTACAATGAGCAGTTCTTC. As protein: CASSQVSAGGSYNEQFF.